These 23 T cell receptor beta chains were sequenced from one sample in a study of T cell clones after liver transplantation. Method: immunoSEQ multiplex PCR; TCRdb's copy keeps in-frame clones and lacks some. The table shows 70,000 to 95,000 clones, with 75% to 90% occurring only once. The sample was CD4+ T cells from blood, taken at the 22-month timepoint. The receptors shown here come from a human patient who received a liver transplant. The graft donor may have contributed some T cells.

The V gene is TRBV11-2, the J gene TRBJ1-5, with TRBD1 identical over 9 bases. The trim removed 3 bases at V and 5 bases at J, leaving 5 bases unmatched. Germline loops: CDR1 SGHAT, CDR2 FQNNGV. The CDR3 runs to 15 residues. The CDR3 is CASSFGTGRDQPQHF. The CDR3 coding sequence is TGTGCCAGCAGCTTCGGGACAGGGAGGGATCAGCCCCAGCATTTT.

The chain couples TRBV19 to TRBJ2-6; D not certain. Germline V gives CDR1 LNHDA, CDR2 SQIVND (reference sequence). Trimming stripped 2 bases from V and 1 base from J, with 0 bases between. This CDR3 contains 13 residues. CDR3 protein: CASSISGANVLTF. The CDR3 nucleotides read TGTGCCAGTAGTATATCTGGGGCCAACGTCCTGACTTTC.

This clone was detected once. This sequence joins TRBV7-6 and TRBJ2-7, with no clear D. The ends were cut back, 0 bases at V and 2 bases at J, with 5 bases in the middle. The CDR3 totals 13 residues. Germline V lookup: CDR1 SGHVS, CDR2 FNYEAQ. The CDR3 loop reads CASSLASTYEQYF. CDR3 in DNA: TGTGCCAGCAGCTTAGCATCTACCTACGAGCAGTACTTC.

The V call is TRBV6-1, the J call TRBJ2-3; D gene unclear. V was clipped by 4 bases and J by 1 base, with 12 bases between them. The CDR3 runs 15 residues. Germline lookup yields CDR1 MNHNS and CDR2 SASEGT. CDR3 coding DNA: TGTGCCAGCAGTGGAGACCTCGGGCGCACAGATACGCAGTATTTT. Translating gives CASSGDLGRTDTQYF.

The V and J genes are TRBV16 and TRBJ2-5; D perhaps matches TRBD2 (6 bases). This CDR3 has 12 residues. From germline, CDR1 is KGHSY and CDR2 FQNENV. Trimming pared 2 bases from V and 7 bases from J, leaving 8 bases between. CDR3 sequence reads: CASSQPGGTQYF. The CDR3 DNA reads as TGTGCCAGCAGCCAACCCGGGGGGACCCAGTACTTC.

The gene calls are TRBV5-1 and TRBJ2-5; TRBD2 aligns across 11 bases. Germline V gives CDR1 SGHRS, CDR2 YFSETQ. V trimming: 4 bases; J trimming: 4 bases; junction bases outside the gene matches: 3. The CDR3 runs to 14 residues. The CDR3 here is CASSVSGGVETQYF. DNA of the CDR3: TGCGCCAGCAGCGTTAGCGGGGGGGTAGAGACCCAGTACTTC.

V gene TRBV7-9 combines with J gene TRBJ1-1; D call uncertain. V was pared by 5 bases and J by 1 base, with 8 bases between. The CDR3 is 13 residues long. The germline V gene has CDR1 SEHNR and CDR2 FQNEAQ (reference sequence). In nucleotides, the CDR3 is TGTGCCAGCAGCCAGACAACGAACACTGAAGCTTTCTTT. Translated, it gives CASSQTTNTEAFF. The full variable domain, its missing parts supplied by reference TRBV7-9 and TRBJ1-1, is DTGVSQNPRHKITKRGQNVTFRCDPISEHNRLYWYRQTLGQGPEFLTYFQNEAQLEKSRLLSDRFSAERPKGSFSTLEIQRTEQGDSAMYLCASSQTTNTEAFFGQGTRLTVV.

The J gene is TRBJ2-2, the V gene TRBV11-3; 10 bases map to TRBD2. V was clipped by 5 bases and J by 0 bases; unmatched bases: 3. This CDR3 has 16 residues. Germline V gene lookup returns CDR1 SGHNT and CDR2 YENEEA. The CDR3 bases are TGTGCCAGCAGCCGTCTAGCGGGAGCGAACACCGGGGAGCTGTTTTTT. It is translated as CASSRLAGANTGELFF.

This chain links TRBV5-4 with TRBJ2-5; TRBD1 matches 7 bases. CDR1 SGHNT and CDR2 YYREEE come from the germline V gene (reference sequence). With 4 bases clipped from V and 2 bases from J, the junction kept 2 bases outside the gene matches. CDR3 length equals 13 residues. The CDR3 nucleotides are TGTGCCAGCAGCCTGGACAGGCAAGAGACCCAGTACTTC. Protein sequence: CASSLDRQETQYF. The full variable domain, its missing parts supplied by reference TRBV5-4 and TRBJ2-5, is ETGVTQSPTHLIKTRGQQVTLRCSSQSGHNTVSWYQQALGQGPQFIFQYYREEENGRGNFPPRFSGLQFPNYSSELNVNALELDDSALYLCASSLDRQETQYFGPGTRLLVL.

This clone was recorded only once. This chain uses TRBV9 with TRBJ2-5; D may be TRBD2 (6 bases). Germline V gene data show CDR1 as SGDLS and CDR2 as YYNGEE. V was clipped by 3 bases and J by 4 bases, with 22 bases between them. CDR3 length: 17 amino acids. This CDR3 is CASSAGTGRRVVETQYF. CDR3 nucleotides: TGTGCCAGCAGCGCAGGCACGGGACGGAGGGTAGTAGAGACCCAGTACTTC. Based on the CDR3 plus reference TRBV9 and TRBJ2-5, the full variable domain is DSGVTQTPKHLITATGQRVTLRCSPRSGDLSVYWYQQSLDQGLQFLIQYYNGEERAKGNILERFSAQQFPDLHSELNLSSLELGDSALYFCASSAGTGRRVVETQYFGPGTRLLVL.

V gene TRBV27 combines with J gene TRBJ1-2; a possible D gene is TRBD1 (6 bases). The CDR3 contains 13 residues. Germline V gene lookup returns CDR1 MNHEY and CDR2 SMNVEV (reference sequence). Trimming stripped 6 bases from V and 5 bases from J, with 13 bases between. The CDR3: CASRFTRGYGYTF. The DNA of the CDR3 is TGTGCCAGCAGATTCACTAGGGGGTATGGCTACACCTTC.

The V and J genes are TRBV7-3 and TRBJ1-5; 7 nucleotides align to TRBD1. The CDR3 totals 14 residues. Germline V gene sequence: CDR1 SGHTA, CDR2 FQGTGA. The trim removed 3 bases at V and 1 base at J, leaving 0 bases unmatched. DNA of the CDR3: TGTGCCAGCAGCTTGACAGGGAGCAATCAGCCCCAGCATTTT. As protein: CASSLTGSNQPQHF.

The chain carries TRBV5-1 and TRBJ2-3, with 8 bases lining up with TRBD2. V shed 6 bases and J 2 bases; nucleotides not matched to a gene: 8. From germline, CDR1 is SGHRS and CDR2 YFSETQ. The length of the CDR3 is 15 residues. DNA of the CDR3: TGCGCCAGCAAGAGCAGCGGGGGTCACACAGATACGCAGTATTTT. Translation: CASKSSGGHTDTQYF.

This sequence joins TRBV7-7 and TRBJ2-1; 7 bases align to TRBD1. The CDR3 contains 16 residues. V dropped 3 bases and J dropped 3; count of bases not matched to a gene: 8. Germline lookup yields CDR1 SSHAT and CDR2 FNYEAQ (reference sequence). This chain's CDR3 is CASSLNQGVGYNEQFF. DNA of the CDR3: TGTGCCAGCAGCTTGAATCAGGGGGTTGGCTACAATGAGCAGTTCTTC.

Regarding this clone: Within the sample, other DNA sequences also encode this same CDR3. V gene TRBV9 combines with J gene TRBJ1-1, with a tentative D call TRBD1 (5 bases). With 4 bases removed from V and 8 bases from J, the gap between germline ends came to 12 bases. CDR3 length: 12 residues. From germline, CDR1 is SGDLS and CDR2 YYNGEE. The CDR3 DNA reads TGTGCCAGCAGCCTCCAGGGCGGAGAAGCTTTCTTT. The encoded protein is CASSLQGGEAFF.

The V gene is TRBV7-2, the J gene TRBJ2-6, with unresolved D. Germline V lookup: CDR1 SGHTA, CDR2 FQGNSA. Trimming cost V 1 base and J 0 bases, with 1 base left between them. The CDR3 runs 14 residues. The CDR3 is CASSLDSGANVLTF. CDR3 coding DNA: TGTGCCAGCAGCTTAGACTCTGGGGCCAACGTCCTGACTTTC.

The gene calls are TRBV29-1 and TRBJ1-5; weak D call: TRBD1 (5 bases). Trimming removed 4 bases at V and 7 bases at J, with 14 bases between. CDR3 length: 13 residues. Germline assignment: CDR1 SQVTM and CDR2 ANQGSEA. CDR3: CSVASGRDQPQHF. The CDR3 bases are TGCAGCGTTGCGTCGGGGAGGGACCAGCCCCAGCATTTT.

The chain joins TRBV2 to TRBJ2-7; D not certain. V was trimmed by 2 bases and J by 7 bases, leaving 18 bases between them. CDR1 and CDR2 (germline): SNHLY, FYNNEI. This CDR3 contains 15 residues. CDR3 protein: CASSEFRSSRVEQYF. The CDR3 coding sequence is TGTGCCAGCAGTGAATTCCGAAGTTCAAGGGTAGAGCAGTACTTC. Combining the CDR3 with reference TRBV2 and TRBJ2-7 gives the whole variable domain EPEVTQTPSHQVTQMGQEVILRCVPISNHLYFYWYRQILGQKVEFLVSFYNNEISEKSEIFDDQFSVERPDGSNFTLKIRSTKLEDSAMYFCASSEFRSSRVEQYFGPGTRLTVT.

This chain joins TRBV20-1 and TRBJ1-1; no firm D call. This CDR3 has 10 residues. CDR1 and CDR2 (germline): DFQATT, SNEGSKA (reference sequence). V lost 1 base and J lost 8, with 5 bases in between. CDR3 region: CSARVGEAFF. The DNA for the CDR3 is TGCAGTGCTAGAGTGGGGGAAGCTTTCTTT.

The rearrangement links TRBV12-5 to TRBJ2-3; perhaps TRBD1 as D (6 bases). Germline V CDR1 and CDR2: LGHNT, FRNRAP. This CDR3 is 17 amino acids long. Trimming left V 1 base short and J 0 bases short, with 14 bases between. CDR3 sequence reads: CASGLGLGAVSTDTQYF. CDR3 bases: TGTGCTAGTGGTTTGGGGTTGGGGGCGGTGAGCACAGATACGCAGTATTTT.

The chain couples TRBV11-2 to TRBJ2-1; 7 nucleotides match TRBD1. V shed 0 bases, J shed 7 bases, and the junction held 3 bases outside the gene matches. The CDR3 sequence is 14 residues long. CDR1 is SGHAT, CDR2 FQNNGV, per germline. The CDR3 is CASSLDTGVNEQFF. DNA of the CDR3: TGTGCCAGCAGCTTAGACACAGGGGTAAATGAGCAGTTCTTC.

The chain uses TRBV7-2 and TRBJ2-7; D remains unclear. The V gene lost 5 bases and the J gene lost 0 bases, with 17 bases spanning the gap. Per the germline V gene, CDR1 is SGHTA and CDR2 is FQGNSA. The CDR3 runs to 16 residues. This CDR3 is CASSLLSAAHSYEQYF. CDR3 bases: TGTGCCAGCAGCCTTCTATCGGCGGCGCACTCCTACGAGCAGTACTTC.

Written as DNA, the CDR3 is TGCAGCGCCGAGTCGCTTGATACGCAGTATTTT. Protein sequence: CSAESLDTQYF. The chain combines TRBV29-1 with TRBJ2-3, with D uncertain. With 7 bases removed from V and 6 bases from J, the gap between germline ends came to 11 bases. Looked up from germline, CDR1 is SQVTM and CDR2 is ANQGSEA. The CDR3 has 11 residues.